This TCR beta chain stems from a study of identical twins. Study-level points and caveats: Out-of-frame alpha sequences shared by twins were enriched for low generation probability.

This clonotype has a handful of counts. Its antigen is undetermined. TCRdb ran MiXCR on the 5' RACE reads and lists one entry per CDR3 protein. The profile shows some 630,000 distinct CDR3 sequences, 7.1% of them singletons. Looked up from germline, CDR1 is LNHNV and CDR2 is YYDKDF (reference sequence). V gave up 2 bases and J gave up 2 bases; unmatched junction bases: 8. The CDR3 is made up of 16 amino acids. The same data also contributed to another study, on yellow fever vaccine responses in identical twins.

Sequencing was performed on PBMCs. The TCR comes from a woman between 18 and 30 years old in good health. The chain has TRBV15 and TRBJ2-7, with TRBD2 identical over 8 bases. CDR3 sequence reads: CATSRPPERGTYEQYF. CDR3 DNA sequence: TGTGCCACCAGCAGACCTCCCGAGCGGGGGACCTACGAGCAGTACTTC.